This T cell receptor beta chain derives from a study of cytomegalovirus exposure and HLA in healthy donors. Study-level results: The authors confirmed in vitro that a few CMV-associated chains were specific for CMV antigens. High specificity and sensitivity for cytomegalovirus status were reported for the classifier.

Data came from immunoSEQ multiplex PCR; TCRdb stores just in-frame clones and leaves some out. The table lists roughly 150,000 clones, roughly nine tenths of them singletons. The germline CDR1 and CDR2 sequences are MNHEY and SVGAGI. The CDR3 consists of 14 residues. V dropped 6 bases and J dropped 2 bases, with 10 bases sitting between them. It was the roughly 130-subject validation cohort, separate from the roughly 700-subject first cohort, to which the donors belonged. This clone appeared a few times. Its matching antigen is unknown. Sequencing was carried out using PBMCs. The chain has TRBV6-5 and TRBJ1-4, with TRBD1 as a possible D gene (5 bases). This receptor was obtained from a woman aged 25 to 39 in good health and CMV-seronegative. CDR3 coding DNA: TGTGCCAGCAGCGAGGGACCGACTAATGAAAAACTGTTTTTT. Protein sequence: CASSEGPTNEKLFF.